This entry lists 20 T cell receptor beta chains sequenced from one sample in a study of blood T cell repertoires in COVID-19. Measured with immunoSEQ multiplex PCR; TCRdb has only the in-frame clones, and not every one. The profile shows around 95,000 clones, about 85% of them singletons. Sequenced: peripheral blood. All receptors come from a woman aged 80 or over with acute or convalescent COVID-19.

The rearrangement joins TRBV3-1 (or the pseudogene TRBV3-2) to TRBJ2-2; no reliable D call. Per the germline V gene, CDR1 is LGHDT and CDR2 is YNNKEL (reference sequence). The V end lost 1 base, the J end lost 7 bases, and 4 bases lay between the germline ends. This CDR3 comprises 12 residues. Written as DNA, the CDR3 is TGTGCCAGCAGCCAAGGTATCGGGGAGCTGTTTTTT. Encoded protein: CASSQGIGELFF.

The chain links TRBV24-1 to TRBJ2-2, with 10 nucleotides matching TRBD2. With 4 bases clipped from V and 5 bases from J, the junction kept 6 bases outside the gene matches. Germline V CDR1 and CDR2: KGHDR, SFDVKD. The CDR3 is made up of 16 amino acids. The CDR3 spells CATSDPGLAWTGELFF. CDR3 sequence (DNA): TGTGCCACCAGTGACCCGGGACTAGCGTGGACCGGGGAGCTGTTTTTT.

This clone appeared a single time. This chain links TRBV28 with TRBJ1-6; the D is unclear. V lost 6 bases, J lost 6 bases, and 12 bases lay in between. Germline CDR1 MDHEN, CDR2 SYDVKM. The CDR3 is made up of 14 amino acids. The CDR3 protein is CASREREPNSPLHF. In DNA form, the CDR3 reads TGTGCCAGCAGGGAGAGGGAGCCTAATTCACCCCTCCACTTT.

This clone has only one observation. The chain is built from TRBV28 and TRBJ2-7; TRBD1 matches at 9 bases. Germline V gives CDR1 MDHEN, CDR2 SYDVKM. V lost 7 bases to trimming and J lost 5 bases; unmatched junction nucleotides: 3. The CDR3 spans 12 residues. The CDR3 loop reads CASTTGGHEQYF. CDR3 sequence (DNA): TGTGCCAGCACGACAGGGGGGCACGAGCAGTACTTC.

A few counts support this clone. The chain has TRBV28 and TRBJ1-2; 8 bases agree with TRBD1. This CDR3 is built from 12 residues. V trimming: 5 bases; J trimming: 5 bases; junction bases outside the gene matches: 1. Germline-derived CDR1 and CDR2 are MDHEN and SYDVKM. CDR3 sequence reads: CASSRQGYGYTF. CDR3 nucleotide sequence: TGTGCCAGCAGTCGACAGGGGTATGGCTACACCTTC.

J is TRBJ2-2 and V is TRBV6-5, with 9 bases matching TRBD1. The germline gives CDR1 MNHEY, CDR2 SVGAGI. V gave up 11 bases and J gave up 2 bases; unmatched junction bases: 9. This CDR3 region has 15 residues. CDR3 sequence (DNA): TGTGCCCACCGAGGGGACAGGGCCAACACCGGGGAGCTGTTTTTT. Translating gives CAHRGDRANTGELFF.

The chain joins TRBV5-4 to TRBJ2-5; D might be TRBD2 (5 bases). The CDR3 is 14 residues long. CDR1 SGHNT and CDR2 YYREEE come from the germline V gene (reference sequence). Trimming removed 2 bases from V and 5 bases from J, with 13 bases in between. The CDR3 coding sequence is TGTGCCAGCAGCTTTCTCGGGCCGGGGGAGACCCAGTACTTC. Amino acids: CASSFLGPGETQYF.

The chain employs TRBV28 and TRBJ1-1, with 9 bases matching TRBD1. This CDR3 has 13 amino acids. The germline CDR1 and CDR2 sequences are MDHEN and SYDVKM. V lost 4 bases and J lost 6; bases outside the gene matches: 3. Written as DNA, the CDR3 is TGTGCCAGCAGTTCCACAGGGGGCCCTGAAGCTTTCTTT. Protein product: CASSSTGGPEAFF.

There are a few counts of this clone. This chain links TRBV3-1 (or the pseudogene TRBV3-2) with TRBJ1-1; perhaps TRBD1 as D (5 bases). The ends were cut back, 3 bases at V and 6 bases at J, with 20 bases in the middle. The CDR3 has 16 residues. Germline-derived CDR1 and CDR2 are LGHDT and YNNKEL (reference sequence). This CDR3 reads CASSQRRTNLRAEAFF. The CDR3 DNA reads TGTGCCAGCAGCCAGAGACGGACAAACTTACGCGCTGAAGCTTTCTTT.

V is TRBV11-2 and J is TRBJ2-1; D gene uncertain. Trimming took off 1 base at V and 0 bases at J, with 7 bases between the two ends. The CDR3 totals 15 residues. Per germline, CDR1 SGHAT and CDR2 FQNNGV. CDR3 in DNA: TGTGCCAGCAGCTTAGCCGAGAGCTCCTACAATGAGCAGTTCTTC. Amino acids: CASSLAESSYNEQFF.

V and J are TRBV6-6 and TRBJ2-3, with TRBD2 identical over 13 bases. The CDR3 runs 18 residues. Losses at the gene ends were 5 bases for V and 1 base for J; bases not matched to a gene: 9. Germline loops: CDR1 MNHNY, CDR2 SVGAGI (reference sequence). The CDR3 reads CASSLWTSGGGGTDTQYF. CDR3 nucleotide sequence: TGTGCCAGCAGTCTCTGGACTAGCGGGGGAGGGGGCACAGATACGCAGTATTTT.

This clone has just a few counts. This CDR3 is also generated by other DNA sequences in the sample. The V and J genes are TRBV9 and TRBJ1-3, with a possible D match to TRBD1 (6 bases). Germline CDR1 SGDLS, CDR2 YYNGEE. V was pared by 0 bases and J by 2 bases, with 9 bases between. The CDR3 totals 15 residues. CDR3 in amino acids: CASSVAAGAGNTIYF. CDR3 DNA sequence: TGTGCCAGCAGCGTAGCAGCAGGGGCTGGAAACACCATATATTTT.

The V and J genes are TRBV5-1 and TRBJ1-1; the match to TRBD1 covers 7 bases. The CDR3 sequence is 17 residues long. Germline values: CDR1 SGHRS, CDR2 YFSETQ. After removal of 0 bases from V and 0 bases from J, the junction contained 8 bases not matched to a gene. The CDR3 reads CASSLEATGRLNTEAFF. CDR3 sequence (DNA): TGCGCCAGCAGCTTGGAGGCGACAGGGCGGCTGAACACTGAAGCTTTCTTT.

The rearrangement links TRBV2 to TRBJ2-1, with D possibly being TRBD2 (6 bases). The germline gives CDR1 SNHLY, CDR2 FYNNEI. The CDR3 contains 14 residues. The germline V and J ends were trimmed by 4 bases and 6 bases, with 13 bases remaining between them. The CDR3 sequence: CASSALWGGNEQFF. CDR3 DNA sequence: TGTGCCAGCAGTGCGCTTTGGGGAGGCAATGAGCAGTTCTTC.

This chain joins TRBV6-2 or TRBV6-3 and TRBJ2-1; maybe TRBD2 (5 bases). V was pared by 2 bases and J by 7 bases, with 12 bases between. Germline assignment: CDR1 MNHEY and CDR2 SVGEGT. The CDR3 is made up of 14 amino acids. The CDR3 DNA sequence: TGTGCCAGCAGTTACCAACGACGGAGGAATGAGCAGTTCTTC. As protein: CASSYQRRRNEQFF.

The chain couples TRBV6-1 to TRBJ2-2; 7 bases agree with TRBD1. V dropped 2 bases and J dropped 3; count of bases not matched to a gene: 9. This CDR3 region has 17 residues. Germline loops: CDR1 MNHNS, CDR2 SASEGT. CDR3 sequence reads: CASSELLKGQYTGELFF. In DNA, the CDR3 is TGTGCCAGCAGTGAACTACTCAAGGGACAGTACACCGGGGAGCTGTTTTTT.

The chain carries TRBV27 and TRBJ1-1; TRBD1 matches 7 bases. This CDR3 has 13 amino acids. CDR1 is MNHEY, CDR2 SMNVEV, per germline (reference sequence). Losses at the gene ends were 3 bases for V and 3 bases for J; bases not matched to a gene: 1. CDR3 nucleotide sequence: TGTGCCAGCAGTTTGGGACAGTACACTGAAGCTTTCTTT. It translates to CASSLGQYTEAFF.

The chain combines TRBV18 with TRBJ2-2; D is perhaps TRBD2 (5 bases). This CDR3 has 16 amino acids. Trimming stripped 2 bases from V and 5 bases from J, with 15 bases between. Germline V gene lookup returns CDR1 KGHSH and CDR2 LQKENI. Written as DNA, the CDR3 is TGTGCCAGCTCACCAAGTCCGACCCGAGGGACCGGGGAGCTGTTTTTT. Protein product: CASSPSPTRGTGELFF.

The gene calls are TRBV9 and TRBJ2-3, with D possibly matching TRBD1 (6 bases). Trimming pared 4 bases from V and 1 base from J, leaving 13 bases between. This CDR3 region has 15 residues. Germline V lookup: CDR1 SGDLS, CDR2 YYNGEE. The CDR3 is CASSRQVGGTDTQYF. As DNA, the CDR3 is TGTGCCAGCAGCCGACAGGTTGGGGGCACAGATACGCAGTATTTT.

There are a few counts of this clone. V usage is TRBV19 and J usage is TRBJ2-5; perhaps TRBD1 as D (6 bases). The V end lost 7 bases, the J end lost 2 bases, and 11 bases lay between the germline ends. CDR3 size: 13 residues. From germline, CDR1 is LNHDA and CDR2 SQIVND (reference sequence). CDR3 residues: CASTPTGQETQYF. The CDR3 region has the DNA TGTGCCAGTACCCCGACAGGTCAAGAGACCCAGTACTTC.